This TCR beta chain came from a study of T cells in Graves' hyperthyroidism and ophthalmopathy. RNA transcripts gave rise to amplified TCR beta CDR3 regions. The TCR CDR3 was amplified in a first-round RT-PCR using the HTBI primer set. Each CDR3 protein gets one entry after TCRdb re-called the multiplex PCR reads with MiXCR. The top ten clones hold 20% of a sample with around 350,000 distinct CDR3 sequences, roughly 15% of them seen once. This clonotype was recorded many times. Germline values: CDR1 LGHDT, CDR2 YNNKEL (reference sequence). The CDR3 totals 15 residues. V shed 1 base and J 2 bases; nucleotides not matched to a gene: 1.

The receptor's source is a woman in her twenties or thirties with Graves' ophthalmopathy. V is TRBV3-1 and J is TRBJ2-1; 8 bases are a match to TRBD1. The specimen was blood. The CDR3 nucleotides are TGTGCCAGCAGCCAAGGGACAGGGACCTACAATGAGCAGTTCTTC. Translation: CASSQGTGTYNEQFF.